Listed below are T cell receptor beta chains from one sample, sequenced in a study of cytomegalovirus exposure and HLA in healthy donors. Only in-frame clones appear in the TCRdb table, and some are missing; sequencing was by immunoSEQ multiplex PCR. This sample has about 55,000 clones, with around 78% found just once. Input material: PBMCs. These receptors were obtained from a female donor in good health and CMV-seronegative. The CDR3 runs from the conserved cysteine through the conserved F or W. A D gene is named only where the DNA matches it firmly. Clone size is shown for a subset of rows, as once, few, many or a class of expanded clone.

- TRBJ1-3 TRBV12-5 TRBD1 TGTGCTAGTGGTTTATTTGACAGGGCGTCTGGAAACACCATATATTTT CASGLFDRASGNTIYF
- TRBJ2-2 TRBV5-1 TRBD2 TGCGCCAGCAGCTTGGTAGCGGGAGCGAACACCGGGGAGCTGTTTTTT CASSLVAGANTGELFF
- TRBJ1-5 TRBV5-1 - TGCGCCAGCAGCTTCGACGGGAGCAATCAGCCCCAGCATTTT CASSFDGSNQPQHF
- TRBJ2-2 TRBV11-2 - TGTGCCAGCAGCTCGGACTTCACCGGGGAGCTGTTTTTT CASSSDFTGELFF
- TRBJ2-7 TRBV6-1 TRBD1 TGTGCCAGCAGACACGCAGGGGGTCGCGACGAGCAGTACTTC CASRHAGGRDEQYF
few TRBJ2-5 TRBV7-8 TRBD2 TGTGCCAGCAGCCGTGAGCTAGCGGGGCGCCAAGAGACCCAGTACTTC CASSRELAGRQETQYF
- TRBJ2-3 TRBV7-9 - TGTGCCAGCAGCTGGGGGCGGTTCACAGATACGCAGTATTTT CASSWGRFTDTQYF
- TRBJ1-3 TRBV9 - TGTGCCAGCAGCGTAGACCGGTCCGGAAACACCATATATTTT CASSVDRSGNTIYF
- TRBJ1-4 TRBV5-6 - TGTGCCAGCAGCCGTATGGGAGCTACAACTAATGAAAAACTGTTTTTT CASSRMGATTNEKLFF
- TRBJ1-3 TRBV30 - TGTGCCTGGACCACAGGGAACTCTGGAAACACCATATATTTT CAWTTGNSGNTIYF
- TRBJ1-1 TRBV15 - TGTGCCACCAGCAGAGAACGGGTAGGACAGTCGAACACTGAAGCTTTCTTT CATSRERVGQSNTEAFF
- TRBJ1-1 TRBV9 TRBD1 TGTGCCAGCAGCGCGTGGACAGGGCGAGCTGACGGGGAAGCTTTCTTT CASSAWTGRADGEAFF
once TRBJ2-5 TRBV7-2 TRBD2 TGTGCCAGCAGCTTAGAAAGCGGGGCCGTTAGGCGGGCCCAGTACTTC CASSLESGAVRRAQYF
- TRBJ1-4 TRBV6-1 - TGTGCCAGCAGTGAAATTGGTTATCTAGAAAAACTGTTTTTT CASSEIGYLEKLFF
- TRBJ1-4 TRBV4-3 TRBD1 TGCGCCAGCAGCCAAGATGCGACAGGGGGTAGAACGGATGAAAAACTGTTTTTT CASSQDATGGRTDEKLFF
- TRBJ1-1 TRBV6-6 - TGTGCCAGCAGCCTCTTAACAGGATACACTGAAGCTTTCTTT CASSLLTGYTEAFF
few TRBJ2-3 TRBV4-1 - TGCGCCAGCAGCCAAGATCAGATATCCGGCACAGATACGCAGTATTTT CASSQDQISGTDTQYF
- TRBJ1-1 TRBV7-9 - TGTGCCAGCAGCTTAGGACGAGGCTTGAACACTGAAGCTTTCTTT CASSLGRGLNTEAFF
- TRBJ1-1 TRBV7-2 - TGTGCCAGCAGCTTATTCTCGGGAACCACTGAAGCTTTCTTT CASSLFSGTTEAFF
- TRBJ1-1 TRBV6-5 TRBD1 TGTGCCAGCAGTTACACACGACAGGGAGGTGGTGCTGAAGCTTTCTTT CASSYTRQGGGAEAFF
- TRBJ1-1 TRBV5-4 - TGTGCCAGCAGCCTCCGGGTGAACACTGAAGCTTTCTTT CASSLRVNTEAFF
- TRBJ1-5 TRBV4-1 - TGCGCCAGCAGCCAACTACAGGGATCTCAGCCCCAGCATTTT CASSQLQGSQPQHF
- TRBJ1-2 TRBV7-9 - TGTTCCAGCAGCCAGGCGAACTATGGCTACACCTTC CSSSQANYGYTF
- TRBJ2-5 TRBV6-1 - TGTGCCAGCAATATTGTTCGGCAAGAGACCCAGTACTTC CASNIVRQETQYF
few TRBJ2-3 TRBV7-6 TRBD2 TGTGCCAGCAGCTTGTCCAATCCGGGACTAGCGGGGGTAACAGATACGCAGTATTTT CASSLSNPGLAGVTDTQYF
- TRBJ2-1 TRBV27 - TGTGCCAGCAGTTTGACCCCCTTTAGCCAGTTCAGCTCCTACAATGAGCAGTTCTTC CASSLTPFSQFSSYNEQFF
- TRBJ2-7 TRBV7-9 TRBD1 TGTGCCAGCAGCTTAGTTGGGACAGCAGAAAACTTCTACGAGCAGTACTTC CASSLVGTAENFYEQYF
once TRBJ1-1 TRBV6-6 TRBD1 TGTGCCAGCAGTCGCCTCCGGGACAGAAACACTGAAGCTTTCTTT CASSRLRDRNTEAFF
- TRBJ1-4 TRBV19 TRBD1 TGTGCCAGCCGGACAGGGACAACTAATGAAAAACTGTTTTTT CASRTGTTNEKLFF